Presented here are 28 T cell receptor beta chains from one specimen sequenced in a study of cytomegalovirus exposure and HLA in healthy donors. The PCR made use of 60 Vbeta and 13 Jbeta primers. TCRdb keeps only in-frame clones here, not all; method: immunoSEQ multiplex PCR. The data hold 140,000 or so clones, with around 80% observed a single time. The sequenced material came from PBMCs. These receptors were collected from a man aged 40-55 years in good health and CMV-seronegative.

V gene TRBV5-1 combines with J gene TRBJ2-2, with 13 bases lining up with TRBD2. This CDR3 is built from 18 residues. Germline V gene lookup returns CDR1 SGHRS and CDR2 YFSETQ. Germline trimming cut 2 bases from V and 4 bases from J; bases unmatched to any gene: 8. CDR3 nucleotides: TGCGCCAGCAGCTTCTACTGGACTAGCGGGAGTTCCACCGGGGAGCTGTTTTTT. It specifies CASSFYWTSGSSTGELFF.

V usage is TRBV27 and J usage is TRBJ2-3, with 11 bases aligning to TRBD2. The V segment lost 6 bases and the J segment 3 bases; nucleotides outside the gene matches: 8. Germline V gene lookup returns CDR1 MNHEY and CDR2 SMNVEV (reference sequence). The length of the CDR3 is 16 residues. The CDR3 here is CASSSTGLAETDTQYF. The CDR3 DNA sequence: TGTGCCAGCAGCTCAACGGGACTAGCGGAGACAGATACGCAGTATTTT.

The rearrangement links TRBV7-9 to TRBJ2-1; 7 positions agree with TRBD1. The V segment lost 4 bases and the J segment 0 bases; nucleotides outside the gene matches: 6. CDR1 SEHNR and CDR2 FQNEAQ come from the germline V gene (reference sequence). This CDR3 contains 16 residues. The CDR3: CASSSVRDSSYNEQFF. DNA for the CDR3: TGTGCCAGCAGCTCAGTCCGGGACAGCTCCTACAATGAGCAGTTCTTC.

In this sample, this clone turned up once. The J gene is TRBJ2-7, the V gene TRBV7-9, with 13 bases matching TRBD2. Looked up from germline, CDR1 is SEHNR and CDR2 is FQNEAQ (reference sequence). The CDR3 is made up of 15 amino acids. V lost 6 bases and J lost 5; bases outside the gene matches: 7. CDR3 protein: CASSTGLAGPDEQYF. CDR3 bases: TGTGCCAGCAGTACGGGACTAGCGGGACCCGACGAGCAGTACTTC.

The gene calls are TRBV2 and TRBJ2-7; 7 bases are shared with TRBD2. This CDR3 spans 9 amino acids. Germline V gene lookup returns CDR1 SNHLY and CDR2 FYNNEI. The DNA of the CDR3 is TGTGCGGGGGGGTACGAGCAGTACTTC. As protein: CAGGYEQYF.

V and J are TRBV11-2 and TRBJ2-7; no clear D gene. V gave up 5 bases and J gave up 2 bases, with 10 bases separating them. Germline V gene lookup returns CDR1 SGHAT and CDR2 FQNNGV. The CDR3 spans 13 residues. As DNA, the CDR3 is TGTGCCAGCAGCAAAACAGAGACCTACGAGCAGTACTTC. Translation: CASSKTETYEQYF.

A single count supports this clone. V usage is TRBV27 and J usage is TRBJ1-1; D gene ambiguous. V lost 8 bases to trimming and J lost 1 base, with 11 bases between them. The CDR3 spans 13 residues. In germline, CDR1 is MNHEY, CDR2 SMNVEV (reference sequence). The CDR3 DNA is TGTGCCAGCTTTTCCCGACAGAACACTGAAGCTTTCTTT. It translates to CASFSRQNTEAFF.

The chain recombines TRBV11-1 with TRBJ2-7; D unclear. Trimming pared 4 bases from V and 3 bases from J, leaving 4 bases between. Germline values: CDR1 SGHAT, CDR2 FQDESV (reference sequence). The CDR3 has 11 residues. For the CDR3, the DNA is TGTGCCAGCAGCTACAGCTACGAGCAGTACTTC. This encodes CASSYSYEQYF.

The rearrangement joins TRBV5-1 to TRBJ2-3; 7 positions agree with TRBD1. J was trimmed by 4 bases and V by 0 bases; bases with no gene match: 5. CDR1 and CDR2 from the germline V gene are SGHRS and YFSETQ. CDR3 length: 15 residues. In DNA form, the CDR3 reads TGCGCCAGCAGCTTGGGACAGGGAGTGCCAGATACGCAGTATTTT. Amino acids: CASSLGQGVPDTQYF.

This chain joins TRBV5-1 and TRBJ2-3, with D uncertain. V was shortened by 2 bases and J by 2 bases, with 9 bases between the two germline ends. CDR3 length equals 14 residues. Germline CDR1 reads SGHRS; CDR2 reads YFSETQ. The CDR3 is CASSFEESTDTQYF. As DNA, the CDR3 is TGCGCCAGCAGCTTCGAGGAATCCACAGATACGCAGTATTTT.

This clone came up once. For the CDR3, the DNA is TGTGCCAGCAGTGATCAGGTCACCGGGGAGCTGTTTTTT. It yields the protein CASSDQVTGELFF. The chain carries TRBV2 and TRBJ2-2; no clear D gene. Germline V gives CDR1 SNHLY, CDR2 FYNNEI. V lost 3 bases and J 4 bases, leaving 6 bases between the germline ends. The CDR3 runs to 13 residues.

This clone has only a few counts. The chain is built from TRBV15 and TRBJ1-4; 12 bases are shared with TRBD1. V lost 1 base to trimming and J lost 8 bases; unmatched junction nucleotides: 11. From germline, CDR1 is LNHNV and CDR2 YYDKDF (reference sequence). This CDR3 spans 18 amino acids. CDR3 region: CATSRGGTGGQKKEKLFF. CDR3 in DNA: TGTGCCACCAGCAGAGGGGGGACAGGGGGCCAGAAGAAGGAAAAACTGTTTTTT.

This sequence joins TRBV28 and TRBJ1-2, with TRBD1 matching 10 bases. After removal of 1 base from V and 12 bases from J, the junction contained 8 bases not matched to a gene. There are 14 residues in the CDR3. In germline, CDR1 is MDHEN, CDR2 SYDVKM. The CDR3 loop is CASSLSGTGALDTF. The CDR3 nucleotides read TGTGCCAGCAGTTTATCCGGGACAGGGGCCTTAGACACCTTC.

Remarks on this clone: The identical CDR3 is also encoded by other nucleotide sequences in the sample. The V and J genes are TRBV21-1 and TRBJ2-2; the table names TRBD2, a call not compared with the DNA. TRBV21-1 is classified as a pseudogene. The CDR3 length is 17 residues. CDR3 nucleotide sequence: TGTGCCAGCAGCCTCCAGAAGGCTAGCGGGGGGGGCGGGGAGCTGTTTTTT. This translates into CASSLQKASGGGGELFF.

This chain uses TRBV30 with TRBJ1-2, with 8 bases that match TRBD1. Per germline, CDR1 GTSNPN and CDR2 SVGIG (reference sequence). This CDR3 spans 13 amino acids. V dropped 4 bases and J dropped 4; count of bases not matched to a gene: 5. The CDR3 DNA is TGTGCCTGGAACAGGGGGGTCAGCTATGGCTACACCTTC. Encoded protein: CAWNRGVSYGYTF.

J is TRBJ2-5 and V is TRBV7-9, with TRBD1 matching 9 bases. The J call may be faulty, since TRBJ2-7 better matches the DNA end. CDR3 length: 17 amino acids. Germline V gene lookup returns CDR1 SEHNR and CDR2 FQNEAQ (reference sequence). This CDR3 is CASSSRDRALGQYEQYF. Written as DNA, the CDR3 is TGTGCCAGCAGCTCCCGGGACAGGGCGTTGGGGCAGTACGAGCAGTACTTC.

The gene calls are TRBV27 and TRBJ2-7, with D unresolved. The germline V and J ends were trimmed by 5 bases and 3 bases, with 14 bases remaining between them. Germline V gives CDR1 MNHEY, CDR2 SMNVEV (reference sequence). The CDR3 has 14 amino acids. The CDR3 region has the DNA TGTGCCAGCAGTGAGCTTGGTCGCGGCTACGAGCAGTACTTC. Translated, it gives CASSELGRGYEQYF.

V gene TRBV29-1 combines with J gene TRBJ1-2; D is undetermined. Trimming removed 4 bases from V and 4 bases from J, with 10 bases in between. Per the germline V gene, CDR1 is SQVTM and CDR2 is ANQGSEA. This CDR3 has 12 amino acids. CDR3: CSVAREAYGYTF. CDR3 DNA: TGCAGCGTTGCTCGGGAAGCCTATGGCTACACCTTC.

This sequence joins TRBV7-8 and TRBJ2-1; 11 nucleotides match TRBD2. With V trimmed by 6 bases and J by 8 bases, 9 bases remained unmatched. This CDR3 has 15 amino acids. Germline V gives CDR1 SGHVS, CDR2 FQNEAQ. The CDR3 DNA reads as TGTGCCAGCAGTGTAGCGGGAGGGCCTAACGATGAGCAGTTCTTC. Translated, it gives CASSVAGGPNDEQFF.

This clone was found a few times. V is TRBV4-1 and J is TRBJ2-5; D not resolved. This CDR3 comprises 12 residues. The V gene's germline CDR1 is MGHRA and CDR2 YSYEKL. V was shortened by 1 base and J by 5 bases, with 5 bases between the two germline ends. CDR3 nucleotides: TGCGCCAGCAGCCAAGCTTTTGAGACCCAGTACTTC. The encoded protein is CASSQAFETQYF.

The V call is TRBV11-2, the J call TRBJ1-1; D is ambiguous. Trimming cost V 5 bases and J 10 bases, with 5 bases left between them. The germline CDR1 and CDR2 sequences are SGHAT and FQNNGV. This CDR3 contains 9 residues. The CDR3 nucleotides are TGTGCCAGCAGCCTCCTAGCTTTCTTT. Translating it yields CASSLLAFF.

V and J are TRBV4-3 and TRBJ2-7; D may be TRBD2 (5 bases). This CDR3 spans 17 amino acids. Germline V CDR1 and CDR2: LGHNA, YSLEER. The V gene lost 0 bases and the J gene lost 5 bases, with 20 bases spanning the gap. The CDR3: CASSQDWVGIIEDEQYF. DNA for the CDR3: TGCGCCAGCAGCCAAGATTGGGTCGGGATTATTGAGGACGAGCAGTACTTC.

The chain recombines TRBV11-3 with TRBJ2-2, with D maybe TRBD2 (5 bases). Germline CDR1 and CDR2: SGHNT and YENEEA. The length of the CDR3 is 15 residues. V was pared by 4 bases and J by 5 bases, with 14 bases between. CDR3 sequence (DNA): TGTGCCAGCAGCTACGCGGACTCTGAAACCGGGGAGCTGTTTTTT. Its protein product is CASSYADSETGELFF. Looking up the rest from reference TRBV11-3 and TRBJ2-2 gives the full variable domain: EAGVVQSPRYKIIEKKQPVAFWCNPISGHNTLYWYLQNLGQGPELLIRYENEEAVDDSQLPKDRFSAERLKGVDSTLKIQPAELGDSAVYLCASSYADSETGELFFGEGSRLTVL.

The J gene is TRBJ2-5, the V gene TRBV19, with TRBD2 matching 7 bases. CDR3 size: 16 residues. Germline V gene lookup returns CDR1 LNHDA and CDR2 SQIVND (reference sequence). The junction had 10 bases not matched to a gene; V was cut back by 4 bases and J by 2 bases. The CDR3 spells CASSKTSWGPQETQYF. As DNA, the CDR3 is TGTGCCAGTAGTAAGACTAGCTGGGGACCTCAAGAGACCCAGTACTTC.

The genes are TRBV7-2 and TRBJ2-3; a possible D gene is TRBD1 (6 bases). The germline V gene encodes CDR1 SGHTA and CDR2 FQGNSA. The CDR3 contains 15 residues. Deletions cut 5 bases from V and 4 bases from J, with 16 bases between. The CDR3 DNA reads as TGTGCCAGCAGCCCCAACGTACAGGGAGCAGATACGCAGTATTTT. It encodes CASSPNVQGADTQYF.

V gene TRBV28 combines with J gene TRBJ1-6, with TRBD1 as a possible D gene (6 bases). Germline assignment: CDR1 MDHEN and CDR2 SYDVKM. With 6 bases removed from V and 10 bases from J, the gap between germline ends came to 16 bases. CDR3 size: 14 residues. CDR3 region: CASRDPGVGSPLHF. In DNA form, the CDR3 reads TGTGCCAGCAGGGATCCAGGGGTCGGCTCACCCCTCCACTTT.

CDR3 DNA: TGTGCCAGCAGTTTGGACTTGGGCTACGAGCAGTACTTC. Translation: CASSLDLGYEQYF. The V and J genes are TRBV28 and TRBJ2-7, with a possible D match to TRBD2 (5 bases). V shed 3 bases and J shed 3 bases, with 9 bases lying between them. The germline V gene has CDR1 MDHEN and CDR2 SYDVKM. CDR3 length equals 13 residues.

This clone appeared a few times. The rearrangement links TRBV11-2 to TRBJ2-2; possibly TRBD1 for D (5 bases). CDR1 is SGHAT and CDR2 is FQNNGV in the germline V gene. The CDR3 has 16 amino acids. V was shortened by 4 bases and J by 6 bases, with 18 bases between the two germline ends. CDR3 protein: CASSSLAQGRPGELFF. CDR3 sequence (DNA): TGTGCCAGCAGCTCCCTTGCCCAGGGTCGGCCCGGGGAGCTGTTTTTT. Drawing the rest from reference TRBV11-2 and TRBJ2-2, the complete variable domain is EAGVAQSPRYKIIEKRQSVAFWCNPISGHATLYWYQQILGQGPKLLIQFQNNGVVDDSQLPKDRFSAERLKGVDSTLKIQPAKLEDSAVYLCASSSLAQGRPGELFFGEGSRLTVL.